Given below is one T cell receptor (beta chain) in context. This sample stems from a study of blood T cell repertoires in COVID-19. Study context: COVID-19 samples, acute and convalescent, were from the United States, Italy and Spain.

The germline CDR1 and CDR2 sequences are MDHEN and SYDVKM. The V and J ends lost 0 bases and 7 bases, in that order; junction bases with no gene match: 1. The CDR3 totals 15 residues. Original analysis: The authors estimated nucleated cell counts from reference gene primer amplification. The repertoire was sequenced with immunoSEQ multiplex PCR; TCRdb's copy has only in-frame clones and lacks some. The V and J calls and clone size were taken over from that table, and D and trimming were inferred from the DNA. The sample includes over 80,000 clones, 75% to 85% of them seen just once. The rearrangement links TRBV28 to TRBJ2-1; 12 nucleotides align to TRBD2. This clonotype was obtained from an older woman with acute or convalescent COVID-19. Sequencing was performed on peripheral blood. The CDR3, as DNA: TGTGCCAGCAGTTTATGGCTAGCGGGGGGGAATGAGCAGTTCTTC. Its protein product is CASSLWLAGGNEQFF.